This TCR beta chain originates from a study of liver allograft versus peripheral blood T cells. Looking at the study overall: Repertoires from peripheral blood of liver transplant recipients were compared with those inside their transplanted livers. Study-wide results and caveats: Inside liver allografts, T cell receptor repertoires reportedly diverged from the repertoires found in peripheral blood.

CDR1 MNHEY and CDR2 SVGEGT come from the germline V gene. This CDR3 has 14 residues. Trimming shortened V by 6 bases and J by 1 base, and 10 bases separated the two germline ends. TCRdb analysed the reads with MiXCR anew, one entry per CDR3 protein. The sample lists about 16,000 distinct CDR3 sequences, 22% seen once, with more than 9.5% in the top ten. This clonotype was recorded many times. Its antigen remains unidentified. This sequence joins TRBV6-2 or TRBV6-3 and TRBJ1-3, with D hard to call. This clonotype was sampled from a human patient who had a liver transplant. Some of these T cells may belong to the graft donor. The CDR3 spells CASRTRISGNTIYF. The CDR3 bases are TGTGCCAGCAGAACTCGGATATCTGGAAACACCATATATTTT.